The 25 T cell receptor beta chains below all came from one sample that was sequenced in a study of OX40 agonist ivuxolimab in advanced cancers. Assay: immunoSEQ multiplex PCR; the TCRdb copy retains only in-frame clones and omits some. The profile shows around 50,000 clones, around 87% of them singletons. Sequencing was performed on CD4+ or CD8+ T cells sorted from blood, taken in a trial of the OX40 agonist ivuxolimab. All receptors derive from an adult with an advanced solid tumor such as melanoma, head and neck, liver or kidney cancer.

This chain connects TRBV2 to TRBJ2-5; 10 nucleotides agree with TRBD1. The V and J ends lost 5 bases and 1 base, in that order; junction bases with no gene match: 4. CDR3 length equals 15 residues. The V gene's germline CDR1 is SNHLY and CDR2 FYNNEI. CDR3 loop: CASSRRQGAQETQYF. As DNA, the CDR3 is TGTGCCAGCAGTCGCAGACAGGGGGCCCAAGAGACCCAGTACTTC.

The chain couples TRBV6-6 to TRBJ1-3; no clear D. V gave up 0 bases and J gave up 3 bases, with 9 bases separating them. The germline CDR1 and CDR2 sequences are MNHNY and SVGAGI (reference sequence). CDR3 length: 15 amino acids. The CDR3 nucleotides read TGTGCCAGCAGTTACTCGGCAGGATATGGAAACACCATATATTTT. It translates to CASSYSAGYGNTIYF.

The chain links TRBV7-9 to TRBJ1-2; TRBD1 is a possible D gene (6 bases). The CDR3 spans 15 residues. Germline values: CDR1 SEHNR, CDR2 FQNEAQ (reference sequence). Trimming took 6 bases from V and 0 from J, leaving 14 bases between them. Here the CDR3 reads CASSRLGGANYGYTF. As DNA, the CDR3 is TGTGCCAGCAGTCGCTTAGGGGGAGCTAACTATGGCTACACCTTC. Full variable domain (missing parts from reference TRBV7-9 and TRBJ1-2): DTGVSQNPRHKITKRGQNVTFRCDPISEHNRLYWYRQTLGQGPEFLTYFQNEAQLEKSRLLSDRFSAERPKGSFSTLEIQRTEQGDSAMYLCASSRLGGANYGYTFGSGTRLTVV.

The CDR3 sequence: CASSEGQGAHEQFF. DNA of the CDR3: TGTGCCAGCAGTGAGGGACAGGGGGCACATGAGCAGTTCTTC. This rearrangement joins TRBV6-4 to TRBJ2-1; 12 nucleotides match TRBD1. After removal of 3 bases from V and 8 bases from J, the junction contained 2 bases not matched to a gene. The CDR3 spans 14 residues. Germline V gene data show CDR1 as MRHNA and CDR2 as SNTAGT.

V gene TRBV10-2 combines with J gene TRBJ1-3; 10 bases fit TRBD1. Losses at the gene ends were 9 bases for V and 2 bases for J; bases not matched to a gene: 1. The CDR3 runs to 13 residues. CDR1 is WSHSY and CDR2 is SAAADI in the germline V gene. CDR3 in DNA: TGCGCCAGTGGGACAGGGGCTGGAAACACCATATATTTT. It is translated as CASGTGAGNTIYF.

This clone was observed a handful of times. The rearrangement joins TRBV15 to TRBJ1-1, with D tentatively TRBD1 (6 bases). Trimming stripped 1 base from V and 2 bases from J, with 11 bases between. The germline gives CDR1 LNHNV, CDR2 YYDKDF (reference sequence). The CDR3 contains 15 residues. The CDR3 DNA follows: TGTGCCACCAGCAGAGGCGGGGGGGCTAACACTGAAGCTTTCTTT. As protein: CATSRGGGANTEAFF.

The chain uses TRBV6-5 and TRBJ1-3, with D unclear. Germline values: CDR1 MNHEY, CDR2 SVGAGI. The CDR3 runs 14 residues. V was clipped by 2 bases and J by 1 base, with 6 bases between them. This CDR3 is CASSYQWSGNTIYF. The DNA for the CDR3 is TGTGCCAGCAGTTACCAGTGGTCTGGAAACACCATATATTTT.

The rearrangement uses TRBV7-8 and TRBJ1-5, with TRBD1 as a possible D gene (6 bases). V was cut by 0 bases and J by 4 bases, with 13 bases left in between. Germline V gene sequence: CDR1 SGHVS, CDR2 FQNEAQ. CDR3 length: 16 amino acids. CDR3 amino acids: CASSLAGTGKNQPQHF. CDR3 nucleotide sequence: TGTGCCAGCAGCTTAGCTGGCACAGGGAAAAATCAGCCCCAGCATTTT.

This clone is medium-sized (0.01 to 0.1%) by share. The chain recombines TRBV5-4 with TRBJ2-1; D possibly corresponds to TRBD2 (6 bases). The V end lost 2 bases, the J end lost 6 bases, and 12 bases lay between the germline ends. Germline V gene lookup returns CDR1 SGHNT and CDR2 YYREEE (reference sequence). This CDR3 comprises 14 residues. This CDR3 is CASSFGGKPNEQFF. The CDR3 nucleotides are TGTGCCAGCAGCTTCGGGGGAAAACCCAATGAGCAGTTCTTC.

The CDR3 loop reads CASDLGELMNTEAFF. CDR3 DNA: TGTGCCAGCGATCTGGGGGAACTTATGAACACTGAAGCTTTCTTT. This sequence joins TRBV9 and TRBJ1-1; D is possibly TRBD1 (5 bases). Germline V gives CDR1 SGDLS, CDR2 YYNGEE. Trimming took 7 bases from V and 0 from J, leaving 16 bases between them. This CDR3 contains 15 residues.

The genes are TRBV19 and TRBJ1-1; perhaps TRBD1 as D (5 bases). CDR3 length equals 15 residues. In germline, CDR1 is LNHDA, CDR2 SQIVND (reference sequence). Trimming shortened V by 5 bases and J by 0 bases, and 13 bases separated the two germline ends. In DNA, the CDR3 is TGTGCCAGTAGTGTGCCCGGGGCTATGAACACTGAAGCTTTCTTT. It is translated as CASSVPGAMNTEAFF.

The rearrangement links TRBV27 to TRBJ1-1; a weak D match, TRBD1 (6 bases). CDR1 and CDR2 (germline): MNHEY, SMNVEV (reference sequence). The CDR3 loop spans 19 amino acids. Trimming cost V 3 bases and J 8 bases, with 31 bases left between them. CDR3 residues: CASSFYSRSRGLWLGEAFF. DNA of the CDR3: TGTGCCAGCAGTTTTTATTCTCGGAGCAGGGGACTCTGGCTTGGAGAAGCTTTCTTT.

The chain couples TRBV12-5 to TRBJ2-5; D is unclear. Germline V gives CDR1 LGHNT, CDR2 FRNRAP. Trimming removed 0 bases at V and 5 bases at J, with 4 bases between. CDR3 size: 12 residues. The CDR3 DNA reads TGTGCTAGTGGTTTGGTAGGGGAGACCCAGTACTTC. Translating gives CASGLVGETQYF. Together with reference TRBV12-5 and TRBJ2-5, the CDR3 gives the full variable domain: DARVTQTPRHKVTEMGQEVTMRCQPILGHNTVFWYRQTMMQGLELLAYFRNRAPLDDSGMPKDRFSAEMPDATLATLKIQPSEPRDSAVYFCASGLVGETQYFGPGTRLLVL.

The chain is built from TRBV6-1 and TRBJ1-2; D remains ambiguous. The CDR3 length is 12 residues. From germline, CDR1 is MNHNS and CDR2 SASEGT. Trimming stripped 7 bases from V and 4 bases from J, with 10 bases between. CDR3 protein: CASNGEGYGYTF. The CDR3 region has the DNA TGTGCCAGCAACGGGGAGGGCTATGGCTACACCTTC.

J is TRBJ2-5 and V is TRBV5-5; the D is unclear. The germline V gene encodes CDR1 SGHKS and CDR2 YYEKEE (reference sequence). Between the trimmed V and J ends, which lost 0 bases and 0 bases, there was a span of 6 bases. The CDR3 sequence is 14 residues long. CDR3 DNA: TGTGCCAGCAGCTTGGAGGTCAACCAAGAGACCCAGTACTTC. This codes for CASSLEVNQETQYF.

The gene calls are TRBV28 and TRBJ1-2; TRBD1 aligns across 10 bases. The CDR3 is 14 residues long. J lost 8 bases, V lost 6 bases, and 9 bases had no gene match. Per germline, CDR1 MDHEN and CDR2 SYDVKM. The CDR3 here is CASRGGQGGRGYTF. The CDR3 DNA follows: TGTGCCAGCAGGGGTGGACAGGGGGGTAGGGGCTACACCTTC.

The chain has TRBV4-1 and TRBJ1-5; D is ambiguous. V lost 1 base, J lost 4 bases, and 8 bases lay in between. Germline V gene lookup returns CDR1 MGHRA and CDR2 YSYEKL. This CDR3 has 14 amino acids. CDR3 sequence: CASSQVGENQPQHF. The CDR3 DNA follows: TGCGCCAGCAGCCAAGTGGGAGAGAATCAGCCCCAGCATTTT.

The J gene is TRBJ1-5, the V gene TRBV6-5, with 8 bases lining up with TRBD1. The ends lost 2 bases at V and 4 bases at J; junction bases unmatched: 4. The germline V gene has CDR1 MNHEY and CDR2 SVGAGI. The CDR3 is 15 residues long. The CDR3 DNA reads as TGTGCCAGCAGTTACGACAGGGGAGCAAATCAGCCCCAGCATTTT. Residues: CASSYDRGANQPQHF.

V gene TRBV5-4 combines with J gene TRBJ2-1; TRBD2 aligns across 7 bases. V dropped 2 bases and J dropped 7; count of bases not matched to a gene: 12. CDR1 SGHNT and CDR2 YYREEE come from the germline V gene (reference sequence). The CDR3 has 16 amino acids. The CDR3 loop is CASSLSRERSGNEQFF. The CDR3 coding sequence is TGTGCCAGCAGCTTATCGCGGGAGCGCAGTGGGAATGAGCAGTTCTTC.

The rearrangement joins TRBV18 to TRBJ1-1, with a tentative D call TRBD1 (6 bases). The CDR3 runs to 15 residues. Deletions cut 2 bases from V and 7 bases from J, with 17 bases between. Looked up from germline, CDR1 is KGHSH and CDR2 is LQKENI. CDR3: CASSPIISPGDEAFF. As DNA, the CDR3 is TGTGCCAGCTCACCAATAATTTCCCCAGGGGATGAAGCTTTCTTT. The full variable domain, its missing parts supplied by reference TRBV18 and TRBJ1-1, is NAGVMQNPRHLVRRRGQEARLRCSPMKGHSHVYWYRQLPEEGLKFMVYLQKENIIDESGMPKERFSAEFPKEGPSILRIQQVVRGDSAAYFCASSPIISPGDEAFFGQGTRLTVV.

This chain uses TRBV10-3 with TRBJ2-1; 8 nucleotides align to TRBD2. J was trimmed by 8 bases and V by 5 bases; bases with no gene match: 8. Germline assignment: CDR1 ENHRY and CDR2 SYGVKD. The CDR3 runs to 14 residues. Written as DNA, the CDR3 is TGTGCCATCAGTCGGGGGGGCGGGTTCGATGAGCAGTTCTTC. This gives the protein CAISRGGGFDEQFF.

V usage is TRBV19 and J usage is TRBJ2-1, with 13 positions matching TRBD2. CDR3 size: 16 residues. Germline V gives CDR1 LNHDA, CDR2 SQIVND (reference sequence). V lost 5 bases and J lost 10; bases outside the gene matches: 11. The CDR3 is CASSALTSGRTIEQFF. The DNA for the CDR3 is TGTGCCAGTAGTGCCTTGACTAGCGGGAGGACAATCGAGCAGTTCTTC.

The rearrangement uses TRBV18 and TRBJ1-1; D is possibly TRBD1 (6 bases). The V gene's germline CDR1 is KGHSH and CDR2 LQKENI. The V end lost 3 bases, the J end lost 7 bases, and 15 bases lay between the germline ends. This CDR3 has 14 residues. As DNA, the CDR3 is TGTGCCAGCTCACCGGAGACAGGAGGTGGTGAAGCTTTCTTT. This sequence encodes CASSPETGGGEAFF.

The CDR3 sequence: CASSSGQGRSDTQYF. The CDR3 DNA follows: TGCGCCAGCAGCTCGGGGCAGGGTCGGTCGGATACGCAGTATTTT. The chain carries TRBV5-1 and TRBJ2-3; D could derive from TRBD1 or TRBD2 (5 bases each). V shed 3 bases and J shed 6 bases, with 17 bases lying between them. The germline V gene has CDR1 SGHRS and CDR2 YFSETQ. CDR3 length: 15 residues.

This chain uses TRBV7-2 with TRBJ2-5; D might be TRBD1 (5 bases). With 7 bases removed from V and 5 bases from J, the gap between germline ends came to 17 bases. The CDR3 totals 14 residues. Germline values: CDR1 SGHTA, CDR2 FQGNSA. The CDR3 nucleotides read TGTGCCAGCACCCAGTTGGGGCCCGGGGAGACCCAGTACTTC. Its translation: CASTQLGPGETQYF.